These 11 T cell receptor beta chains were sequenced from one sample in a study of blood T cell repertoires in COVID-19. Measured with immunoSEQ multiplex PCR; TCRdb has only the in-frame clones, and not every one. The sample has some 400,000 clones; around 90% are singletons. Sequencing was done on a sample of peripheral blood. These receptors all come from a man aged 18 to 29 with active or convalescent COVID-19.

On this clone: One end of the junction is discordant with germline, which a read error may explain. This sequence joins TRBV9 and TRBJ2-6, with a possible D match to TRBD1 (5 bases). Per germline, CDR1 SGDLS and CDR2 YYNGEE. This CDR3 is built from 14 residues. The CDR3 region has the DNA TGTGCCAGCAGCGCCTTCTATGGGGCCAACGTGCTGACTTTC. Protein product: CASSAFYGANVLTF.

The genes are TRBV7-3 and TRBJ2-5, with D possibly matching TRBD1 (5 bases). The V gene lost 4 bases and the J gene lost 1 base, with 16 bases spanning the gap. CDR1 SGHTA and CDR2 FQGTGA come from the germline V gene. There are 16 residues in the CDR3. Here the CDR3 DNA reads TGTGCCAGCAGCTCCGCCACCCCAGGGTCCCAAGAGACCCAGTACTTC. Translating gives CASSSATPGSQETQYF.

This chain joins TRBV6-5 and TRBJ2-7, with TRBD1 matching over 10 bases. The V segment lost 6 bases and the J segment 2 bases; nucleotides outside the gene matches: 7. The germline V gene encodes CDR1 MNHEY and CDR2 SVGAGI. CDR3 length equals 15 residues. The CDR3 region is CASRLRTGGTYEQYF. For the CDR3, the DNA is TGTGCCAGCAGACTTCGGACAGGGGGGACCTACGAGCAGTACTTC.

V gene TRBV9 combines with J gene TRBJ2-3; 7 bases match TRBD2. J gave up 2 bases and V 7 bases, and 10 bases lay outside the gene matches. Germline CDR1 and CDR2: SGDLS and YYNGEE. This CDR3 is 15 amino acids long. DNA for the CDR3: TGTGCCAGCTCGGTATTGGGGAGGGACACAGATACGCAGTATTTT. It specifies CASSVLGRDTDTQYF.

Only a few counts were recorded for this clone. The chain employs TRBV6-5 and TRBJ2-1; 7 bases match TRBD2. This CDR3 contains 14 residues. V dropped 8 bases and J dropped 2; count of bases not matched to a gene: 6. Germline CDR1 and CDR2: MNHEY and SVGAGI. CDR3 sequence: CASGVGTTYNEQFF. The CDR3 region has the DNA TGTGCCAGCGGGGTAGGGACTACCTACAATGAGCAGTTCTTC.

The rearrangement joins TRBV7-9 to TRBJ1-6, with TRBD1 as a possible D gene (6 bases). The CDR3 has 18 residues. The germline gives CDR1 SEHNR, CDR2 FQNEAQ (reference sequence). With 2 bases removed from V and 8 bases from J, the gap between germline ends came to 22 bases. The CDR3, as DNA: TGTGCCAGCAGCTTATATTGGGCTACAGGGAAGGGGGATTCACCCCTCCACTTT. Protein: CASSLYWATGKGDSPLHF. Combining the CDR3 with reference TRBV7-9 and TRBJ1-6 gives the whole variable domain DTGVSQNPRHKITKRGQNVTFRCDPISEHNRLYWYRQTLGQGPEFLTYFQNEAQLEKSRLLSDRFSAERPKGSFSTLEIQRTEQGDSAMYLCASSLYWATGKGDSPLHFGNGTRLTVT.

This clone came up once. This rearrangement joins TRBV24-1 to TRBJ2-2; TRBD1 aligns across 9 bases. The CDR3 spans 16 residues. Per germline, CDR1 KGHDR and CDR2 SFDVKD. With V trimmed by 3 bases and J by 4 bases, 5 bases remained unmatched. DNA for the CDR3: TGTGCCACCAGTGATCGAGGGACAGGGACCACCGGGGAGCTGTTTTTT. It specifies CATSDRGTGTTGELFF.

V and J are TRBV19 and TRBJ2-7, with 8 nucleotides matching TRBD1. V lost 5 bases and J lost 5; bases outside the gene matches: 8. The germline gives CDR1 LNHDA, CDR2 SQIVND (reference sequence). This CDR3 contains 14 residues. CDR3 in amino acids: CASSPWTGSHEQYF. CDR3 DNA sequence: TGTGCCAGTAGTCCCTGGACAGGGTCTCACGAGCAGTACTTC.

The V gene is TRBV19, the J gene TRBJ2-2; TRBD2 agrees at 8 bases. This CDR3 is 14 amino acids long. Germline lookup yields CDR1 LNHDA and CDR2 SQIVND (reference sequence). V shed 8 bases, J shed 4 bases, and the junction held 6 bases outside the gene matches. The CDR3 region has the DNA TGTGCCAGTGGCTGGCGGGAGGTCACCGGGGAGCTGTTTTTT. Translation: CASGWREVTGELFF.

The chain is built from TRBV27 and TRBJ1-3; no clear D gene. CDR1 is MNHEY and CDR2 is SMNVEV in the germline V gene (reference sequence). The V end lost 3 bases, the J end lost 0 bases, and 3 bases lay between the germline ends. The length of the CDR3 is 13 residues. DNA of the CDR3: TGTGCCAGCAGTTTGCGCTCTGGAAACACCATATATTTT. This codes for CASSLRSGNTIYF.

V gene TRBV5-1 combines with J gene TRBJ1-1, with D perhaps TRBD1 (6 bases). Trimming took 3 bases from V and 2 from J, leaving 11 bases between them. This CDR3 spans 14 amino acids. The germline V gene has CDR1 SGHRS and CDR2 YFSETQ. This CDR3 is CASSWTDLNTEAFF. The CDR3 coding sequence is TGCGCCAGCAGCTGGACAGATCTAAACACTGAAGCTTTCTTT.